This T cell receptor beta chain was identified in a study of regulatory T cells in long-lasting Graves disease. The CDR3 runs 20 residues. V lost 2 bases, J lost 4 bases, and 15 bases stayed unmatched. Germline V gives CDR1 MNHEY, CDR2 SVGEGT. There are many counts of this clonotype. Its antigen is as yet unknown. Whole-study findings and limits: Less diverse TCR repertoires were seen in persistent Graves' patients than in newly diagnosed ones.

CDR3-region Arm-PCR and iRepertoire HTBI primers produced the TCR beta libraries. Authors' methods: The identification of 55 to 70 TRBV and some 15 TRBJ segments was made across samples. Each CDR3 protein gets one entry after TCRdb re-called the multiplex PCR reads with MiXCR. V and J calls and clone size were set by TCRdb, not the authors. The sample includes about 430,000 distinct CDR3 sequences, 14% to 15% seen only once; the top ten take approximately 7.6%. Stated time point: newly diagnosed GD, antithyroid drugs for less than 3 months. Construction of the TCR library relied on RNA isolated from PBMCs. An endocrinology department located in Xi'an, China, was where the patients came from. The sample was also reused in another study, on T cells in Graves' hyperthyroidism and ophthalmopathy. That work states: Absence of ophthalmopathy progression within 18 months defined stable Graves' hyperthyroidism.

This receptor was taken from a woman in her forties with Graves disease. The material was peripheral blood mononuclear cells (PBMCs), obtained at new diagnosis, from a patient treated with antithyroid drugs. The genes are TRBV6-2 or TRBV6-3 and TRBJ2-1, with TRBD2 identical over 12 bases. CDR3 protein: CASSYARTSGRRRGYNEQFF. CDR3 nucleotide sequence: TGTGCCAGCAGTTACGCCCGCACTAGCGGGAGGAGGAGGGGTTACAATGAGCAGTTCTTC.